These T cell receptor beta chains were read from a single sample in a study of PD-1 blockade in classical Hodgkin lymphoma. Method: immunoSEQ multiplex PCR; TCRdb's copy keeps in-frame clones and lacks some. The sample consists of approximately 84,000 clones, 89% of them appearing once. The sample here was peripheral blood mononuclear cells (PBMCs), taken at baseline. Receptors were obtained from a human donor with classical Hodgkin lymphoma. CDR3s include the opening cysteine and the closing phenylalanine or tryptophan. The D gene is left open where the match is weak. Size tells how often a clone was seen (once, few, many) or the class of an expanded clone, and some rows leave it out.

J gene | V gene | D gene | clone size | CDR3 protein | CDR3 DNA
TRBJ2-2 | TRBV6-5 | - | - | CASSLTSGELFF | TGTGCCAGCAGTTTGACATCCGGGGAGCTGTTTTTT
TRBJ2-1 | TRBV19 | TRBD2 | - | CASSRELAGPQFF | TGTGCCAGTAGTAGAGAACTAGCGGGACCTCAGTTCTTC
TRBJ2-5 | TRBV2 | - | - | CASSDPGAQETQYF | TGTGCCAGCAGTGATCCAGGGGCTCAAGAGACCCAGTACTTC
TRBJ2-3 | TRBV11-2 | TRBD1 | - | CASSIQGFPDTQYF | TGTGCCAGCAGCATACAGGGGTTCCCAGATACGCAGTATTTT
TRBJ2-3 | TRBV27 | - | - | CASSYGITSRDTQYF | TGTGCCAGCAGTTATGGGATCACCTCCAGGGATACGCAGTATTTT
TRBJ1-1 | TRBV28 | - | - | CASSLGGNTEAFF | TGTGCCAGCAGTTTGGGGGGAAACACTGAAGCTTTCTTT
TRBJ1-2 | TRBV5-4 | - | - | CASSLTGENYGYTF | TGTGCCAGCAGCTTAACAGGCGAGAACTATGGCTACACCTTC
TRBJ1-3 | TRBV28 | - | - | CASSSRRGSGNTIYF | TGTGCCAGCAGTTCCCGCCGGGGCTCTGGAAACACCATATATTTT
TRBJ2-7 | TRBV14 | - | - | CASSSGAVLGEQYF | TGTGCCAGCAGCTCCGGGGCTGTTTTGGGCGAGCAGTACTTC
TRBJ1-1 | TRBV28 | - | - | CASTLGGVGNTEAFF | TGTGCCAGCACTTTAGGGGGGGTAGGGAACACTGAAGCTTTCTTT
TRBJ2-1 | TRBV29-1 | - | - | CSGEAGGKSEQFF | TGCAGCGGGGAGGCAGGGGGGAAGAGTGAGCAGTTCTTC
TRBJ1-5 | TRBV7-8 | - | - | CASSLWGNSNQPQHF | TGTGCCAGCAGCTTATGGGGGAATAGCAATCAGCCCCAGCATTTT
TRBJ2-5 | TRBV21-1 | - | - | CASSSWGPQETQYF | TGTGCCAGCAGCTCCTGGGGGCCCCAAGAGACCCAGTACTTC
TRBJ1-2 | TRBV19 | - | - | CASSPRLSTGYTF | TGTGCCAGTAGTCCCCGCCTTTCAACTGGCTACACCTTC
TRBJ2-1 | TRBV30 | - | - | CAWSFGGLNNEQFF | TGTGCCTGGAGTTTCGGGGGTTTAAACAATGAGCAGTTCTTC
TRBJ2-1 | TRBV14 | - | - | CASSTGTHPSNEQFF | TGTGCCAGCAGCACCGGGACCCACCCCTCCAATGAGCAGTTCTTC
TRBJ2-7 | TRBV7-7 | TRBD1 | once | CASSTGTAYEQYF | TGTGCCAGCAGCACCGGGACAGCCTACGAGCAGTACTTC
TRBJ2-7 | TRBV4-1 | - | - | CASSHQGQHAEQYF | TGCGCCAGCAGTCACCAAGGACAGCACGCCGAGCAGTACTTC
TRBJ2-7 | TRBV5-6 | TRBD1 | - | CASSFTGAYYEQYF | TGTGCCAGCAGCTTCACAGGGGCCTACTACGAGCAGTACTTC
TRBJ2-1 | TRBV2 | - | - | CASRLPTGYDNEQFF | TGTGCCAGCAGACTCCCGACTGGCTATGATAATGAGCAGTTCTTC
TRBJ2-1 | TRBV18 | - | - | CASSPQGFTVSSYNEQFF | TGTGCCAGCTCACCCCAGGGGTTTACGGTTAGCTCCTACAATGAGCAGTTCTTC
TRBJ2-1 | TRBV11-1 | - | - | CASSPRSEEGYNEQFF | TGTGCCAGCAGCCCCCGTAGCGAGGAGGGCTACAATGAGCAGTTCTTC
TRBJ2-1 | TRBV28 | - | - | CASSFIAETTYFKSSYNEQFF | TGTGCCAGCAGCTTCATAGCGGAAACAACTTATTTCAAAAGCTCCTACAATGAGCAGTTCTTC
TRBJ2-7 | TRBV27 | - | - | CASSLGWGEQYF | TGTGCCAGCAGTTTAGGGTGGGGGGAGCAGTACTTC
TRBJ2-2 | TRBV4-2 | - | - | CASSRHQIIYREDTGELFF | TGTGCCAGCAGCCGCCATCAGATAATTTACAGGGAGGACACCGGGGAGCTGTTTTTT
TRBJ1-4 | TRBV10-2 | TRBD1 | - | CASRDRARDEKLFF | TGCGCCAGCAGGGACAGGGCCCGGGATGAAAAACTGTTTTTT
TRBJ2-3 | TRBV2 | TRBD2 | - | CASRVGLAGGLDTQYF | TGTGCCAGCAGGGTTGGACTAGCGGGAGGGCTAGATACGCAGTATTTT
TRBJ2-1 | TRBV18 | TRBD2 | - | CASSLYRGTSGASFF | TGTGCCAGCTCGCTCTACCGCGGAACTAGCGGGGCCTCTTTCTTC
TRBJ2-7 | TRBV12-5 | - | - | CASGLVPMREQYF | TGTGCTAGTGGTTTGGTACCAATGAGGGAGCAGTACTTC
TRBJ2-7 | TRBV6-6 | TRBD2 | - | CASSLLGLAKGGEQYF | TGTGCCAGCAGTCTCCTCGGACTAGCGAAGGGTGGCGAGCAGTACTTC
TRBJ2-7 | TRBV29-1 | - | - | CSVVSAEGGSEQYF | TGCAGCGTTGTGTCAGCCGAGGGTGGGAGCGAGCAGTACTTC
TRBJ2-7 | TRBV4-1 | - | - | CASSQGDLTYEQYF | TGCGCCAGCAGCCAAGGCGACTTGACCTACGAGCAGTACTTC
TRBJ1-5 | TRBV6-6 | - | - | CASRHTDAQPQHF | TGTGCCAGCAGGCACACCGACGCTCAGCCCCAGCATTTT
TRBJ1-4 | TRBV7-9 | - | once | CASSLAGDEKLFF | TGTGCCAGCAGCCTAGCAGGAGATGAAAAACTGTTTTTT
TRBJ1-1 | TRBV5-5 | - | few | CASSPWGGTEAFF | TGTGCCAGCAGCCCCTGGGGGGGCACTGAAGCTTTCTTT
TRBJ1-2 | TRBV5-1 | TRBD1 | - | CASSLRQGDGYTF | TGCGCCAGCAGCTTGAGACAGGGTGATGGCTACACCTTC
TRBJ1-1 | TRBV18 | - | - | CASSPRGPGWENTEAFF | TGTGCCAGCTCACCCCGGGGCCCGGGGTGGGAGAACACTGAAGCTTTCTTT
TRBJ1-1 | TRBV7-9 | - | once | CASSLASGGGLNTEAFF | TGTGCCAGCAGCTTAGCGTCTGGTGGGGGCTTAAACACTGAAGCTTTCTTT
TRBJ2-7 | TRBV10-2 | - | - | CASTGDYEQYF | TGCGCCAGCACAGGGGACTACGAGCAGTACTTC
TRBJ2-1 | TRBV10-1 | - | - | CASSESGVHEQFF | TGCGCCAGCAGTGAGTCGGGGGTCCATGAGCAGTTCTTC
TRBJ2-7 | TRBV6-6 | - | - | CASRGNRAHEQYF | TGTGCCAGCAGGGGAAACAGGGCGCACGAGCAGTACTTC
TRBJ2-1 | TRBV19 | TRBD2 | - | CASSSLGGRSDNEQFF | TGTGCCAGTAGTTCCCTGGGCGGGAGGAGTGACAATGAGCAGTTCTTC
TRBJ2-1 | TRBV5-4 | TRBD1 | - | CASSNFGQALREQFF | TGTGCCAGCAGCAATTTCGGACAGGCGCTAAGGGAGCAGTTCTTC
TRBJ2-1 | TRBV30 | - | - | CAWSVEVEVEQFF | TGTGCCTGGAGTGTAGAAGTGGAGGTTGAGCAGTTCTTC
TRBJ1-1 | TRBV27 | - | - | CASSLVYLNTEAFF | TGTGCCAGCAGTTTGGTCTACTTGAACACTGAAGCTTTCTTT
TRBJ2-1 | TRBV12-5 | - | - | CASGLSSGLWEEQFF | TGTGCTAGTGGTTTGTCCTCGGGGCTTTGGGAGGAGCAGTTCTTC
TRBJ1-2 | TRBV28 | TRBD1 | - | CASSFLNRGTGYGYTF | TGTGCCAGCAGCTTTTTAAACAGGGGGACGGGGTATGGCTACACCTTC